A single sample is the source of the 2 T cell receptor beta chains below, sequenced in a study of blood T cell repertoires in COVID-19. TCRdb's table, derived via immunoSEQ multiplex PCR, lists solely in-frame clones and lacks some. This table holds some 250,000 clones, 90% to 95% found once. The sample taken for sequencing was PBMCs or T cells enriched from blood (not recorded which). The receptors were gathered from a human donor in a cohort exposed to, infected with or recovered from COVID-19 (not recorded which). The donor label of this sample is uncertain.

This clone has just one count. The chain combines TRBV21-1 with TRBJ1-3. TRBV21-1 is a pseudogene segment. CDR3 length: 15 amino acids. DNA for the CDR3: TGTGCCAGCAGCACGCGGGGTCGCTCTGGAAACACCATATATTTT. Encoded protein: CASSTRGRSGNTIYF.

CDR3 loop: CAISESGRDYGYTF. Written as DNA, the CDR3 is TGTGCCATCAGTGAGTCCGGCAGGGACTATGGCTACACCTTC. V and J are TRBV10-3 and TRBJ1-2; D may be TRBD1 (5 bases). The germline gives CDR1 ENHRY, CDR2 SYGVKD. The CDR3 spans 14 residues. Deletions cut 0 bases from V and 3 bases from J, with 8 bases between.